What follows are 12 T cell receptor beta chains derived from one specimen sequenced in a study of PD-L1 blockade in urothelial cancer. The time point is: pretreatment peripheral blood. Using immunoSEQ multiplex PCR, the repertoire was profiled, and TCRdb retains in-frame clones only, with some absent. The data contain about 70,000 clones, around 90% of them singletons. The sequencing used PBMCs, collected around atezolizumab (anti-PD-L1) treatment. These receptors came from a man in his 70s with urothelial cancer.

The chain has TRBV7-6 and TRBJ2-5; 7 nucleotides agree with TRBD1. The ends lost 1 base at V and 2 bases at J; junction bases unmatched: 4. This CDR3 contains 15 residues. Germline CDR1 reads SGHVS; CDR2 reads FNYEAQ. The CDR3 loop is CASSLGTGIQETQYF. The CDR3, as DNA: TGTGCCAGCAGCTTAGGGACAGGAATTCAAGAGACCCAGTACTTC.

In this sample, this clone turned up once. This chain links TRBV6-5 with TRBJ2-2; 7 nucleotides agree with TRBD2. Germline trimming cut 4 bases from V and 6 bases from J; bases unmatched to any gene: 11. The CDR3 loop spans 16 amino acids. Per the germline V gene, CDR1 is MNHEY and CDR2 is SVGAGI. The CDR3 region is CASSSPGGGVAGELFF. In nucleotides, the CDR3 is TGTGCCAGCAGTTCCCCGGGGGGAGGGGTCGCCGGGGAGCTGTTTTTT.

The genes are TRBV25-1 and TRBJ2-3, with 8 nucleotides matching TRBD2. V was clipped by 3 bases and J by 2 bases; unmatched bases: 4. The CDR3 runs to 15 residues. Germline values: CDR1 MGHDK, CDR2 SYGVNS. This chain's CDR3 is CASSDAGGSTDTQYF. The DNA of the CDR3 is TGTGCCAGCAGTGACGCGGGAGGCTCCACAGATACGCAGTATTTT.

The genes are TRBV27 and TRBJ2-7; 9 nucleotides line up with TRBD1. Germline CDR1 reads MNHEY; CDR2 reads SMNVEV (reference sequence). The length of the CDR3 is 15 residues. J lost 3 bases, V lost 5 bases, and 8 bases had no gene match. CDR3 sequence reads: CASSPFPGQGYEQYF. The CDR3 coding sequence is TGTGCCAGCAGTCCCTTCCCGGGACAGGGCTACGAGCAGTACTTC.

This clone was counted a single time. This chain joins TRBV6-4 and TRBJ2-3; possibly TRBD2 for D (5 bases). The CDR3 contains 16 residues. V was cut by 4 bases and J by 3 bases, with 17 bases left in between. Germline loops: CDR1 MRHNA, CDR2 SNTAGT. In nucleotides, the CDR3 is TGTGCCAGCAGTGCTGAGGGTACTCTAGCAACAGATACGCAGTATTTT. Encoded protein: CASSAEGTLATDTQYF.

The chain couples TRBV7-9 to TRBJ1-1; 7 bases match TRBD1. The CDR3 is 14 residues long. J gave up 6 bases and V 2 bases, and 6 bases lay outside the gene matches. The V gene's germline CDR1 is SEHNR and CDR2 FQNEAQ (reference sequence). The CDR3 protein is CASSLKGGRAEAFF. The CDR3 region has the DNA TGTGCCAGCAGCTTAAAAGGGGGCCGCGCTGAAGCTTTCTTT.

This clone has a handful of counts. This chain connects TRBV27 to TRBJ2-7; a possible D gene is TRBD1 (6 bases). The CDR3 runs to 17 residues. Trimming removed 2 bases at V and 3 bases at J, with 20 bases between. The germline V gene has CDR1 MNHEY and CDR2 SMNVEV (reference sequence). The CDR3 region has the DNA TGTGCCAGCAGTTTAGCCCCCATAGCAGGGGCGGGCTACGAGCAGTACTTC. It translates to CASSLAPIAGAGYEQYF.

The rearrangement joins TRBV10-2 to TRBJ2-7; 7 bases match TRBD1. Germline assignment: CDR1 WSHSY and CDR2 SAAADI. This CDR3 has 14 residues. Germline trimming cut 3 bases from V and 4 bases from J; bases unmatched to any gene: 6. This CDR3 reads CASSEGTAAYEQYF. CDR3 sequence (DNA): TGCGCCAGCAGTGAAGGGACAGCGGCTTACGAGCAGTACTTC.

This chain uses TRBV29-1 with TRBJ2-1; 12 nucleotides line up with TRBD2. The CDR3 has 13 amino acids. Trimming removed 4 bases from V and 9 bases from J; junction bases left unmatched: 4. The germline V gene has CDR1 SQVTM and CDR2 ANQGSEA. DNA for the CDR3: TGCAGCGTTGTGACTAGCGGGAGAGGTGAGCAGTTCTTC. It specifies CSVVTSGRGEQFF.

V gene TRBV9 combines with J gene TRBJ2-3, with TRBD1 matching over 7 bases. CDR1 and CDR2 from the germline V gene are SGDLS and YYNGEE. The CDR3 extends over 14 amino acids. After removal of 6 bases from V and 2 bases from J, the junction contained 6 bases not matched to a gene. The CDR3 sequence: CASTRDSTTDTQYF. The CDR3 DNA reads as TGTGCCAGCACCCGGGACAGTACCACAGATACGCAGTATTTT.

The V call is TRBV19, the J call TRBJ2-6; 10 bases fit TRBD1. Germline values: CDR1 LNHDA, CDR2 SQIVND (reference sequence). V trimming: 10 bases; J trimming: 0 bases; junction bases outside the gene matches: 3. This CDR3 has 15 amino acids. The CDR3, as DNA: TGTGCCACAAGGACAGGGGGCTCTGGGGCCAACGTCCTGACTTTC. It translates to CATRTGGSGANVLTF.

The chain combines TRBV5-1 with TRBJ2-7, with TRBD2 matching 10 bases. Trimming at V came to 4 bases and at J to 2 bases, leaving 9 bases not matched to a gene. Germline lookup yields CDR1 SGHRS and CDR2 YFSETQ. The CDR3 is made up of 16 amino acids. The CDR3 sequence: CASSRRTSGDPYEQYF. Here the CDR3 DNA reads TGCGCCAGCAGCCGCAGGACTAGCGGAGACCCCTACGAGCAGTACTTC.